This TCR beta chain derives from a study of Graves' ophthalmopathy and Graves' hyperthyroidism. Study in general: Peripheral blood was gathered at the point of initial diagnosis, before any treatment started. Study-wide findings and caveats: Most thyroid clonotypes expanded beyond 0.001 frequency were also found in blood. Predictions made by the model for ophthalmopathy progression reached approximately 71% sensitivity and less than 80% specificity.

No ophthalmopathy within 18 months of follow-up signified stable hyperthyroidism. Using RNA transcripts, the TCR beta CDR3 regions were amplified. Scientists carried out first-round RT-PCR using HTBI primers and then a second-round multiplex PCR. TCRdb redid the calling of the multiplex PCR reads with MiXCR, one entry per CDR3 protein. The table shows approximately 410,000 distinct CDR3 sequences, with 15% occurring only once. There are many counts of this clonotype. Antigen: not known. This receptor was identified in a young woman with stable Graves' hyperthyroidism. Sequenced sample: peripheral blood.

This CDR3 is CATSDRGGTPRDTGELFF. Here the CDR3 DNA reads TGTGCCACCAGTGATCGAGGGGGGACACCCCGAGACACCGGGGAGCTGTTTTTT. This chain connects TRBV24-1 to TRBJ2-2; D could derive from TRBD1 or TRBD2 (6 bases each). The germline V and J ends were trimmed by 3 bases and 3 bases, with 19 bases remaining between them. Germline-derived CDR1 and CDR2 are KGHDR and SFDVKD. The length of the CDR3 is 18 residues.